This paragraph reports one T cell receptor beta chain. Its antigen is currently not known. The input lacks base qualities; no much larger clone sits a single base away. Libraries were prepared through 5' RACE. Sequencing relied on a NextSeq 500. To correct for sequencing error and PCR bias, the TCR library protocol tagged individual cDNA molecules with unique molecular identifiers. TCR alpha and beta chains were both sequenced, and the abundances of alpha and beta sequences in each sample were closely correlated with each other. In the paper's pipeline: V gene, J gene and CDR3 annotation of TCR sequences was performed with Decombinator V4. Expanded TCRs were defined as changing significantly between any two time points under a Poisson model with p below 0.0001. Abundances of TCRs were expressed as counts per million after normalisation to the total number of TCRs sequenced in each sample. VDJdb, accessed 1 November 2021, was searched for CMV, EBV and SARS-CoV-2 annotated TCRs, with TCRs annotated for multiple antigens excluded. TCRdb cleaned the public reads at Q25 with fastp, built clones with MiXCR and kept in-frame beta chains. Rows with one shared CDR3 protein collapse into an entry with the most common genes and DNA. It is TCRdb's table, rather than the study itself, that gives the V and J calls and clone size. Recorded for this sample are approximately 100,000 distinct CDR3 sequences; approximately 17% of them occurred a single time. The ten largest make up roughly 1.2% of the sample.

The source of the sample is a study of early T cells in non-severe SARS-CoV-2 infection (dated by TCRdb to about 2021). Regarding the study in general: TCR sequencing used bulk RNA from unsorted whole blood, so alpha and beta chains could not be paired.

A case-control design nested within a healthcare worker cohort in London, UK, was used, with weekly nasopharyngeal swab PCR tests and blood sampling performed. Healthcare workers were recruited during the week of the UK lockdown, between 23 and 31 March 2020, and followed weekly for up to roughly 15 weeks. Paper-wide results and their limitations: Matching against VDJdb was skewed toward anti-spike CD8 responses, likely underestimated virus-specific expansions, and missed private and CD4 specificities.

Sequenced: whole blood. The TCR was taken from an adult who was a healthcare worker with PCR-confirmed SARS-CoV-2 infection or an uninfected control (not recorded which).

CDR3 protein: CASSTDRGNYGYTF. The sequenced DNA: TGCGCCAGCAGCACGGACCGGGGGAACTATGGCTACACCTTC. Here the chain combines TRBV5-1 and TRBJ1-2; TRBD1 is a possible D gene, resting on 5 matching bases. For CDR1 and CDR2, the germline V gene lists SGHRS and YFSETQ. Deletion took 4 bases off V and 2 bases off J, with a span of 12 bases between the germline ends. Reading from cysteine to phenylalanine, the CDR3 counts 14 amino acids. The retained sequence is limited to the CDR3, 42 bases, with the frame set at the first base.